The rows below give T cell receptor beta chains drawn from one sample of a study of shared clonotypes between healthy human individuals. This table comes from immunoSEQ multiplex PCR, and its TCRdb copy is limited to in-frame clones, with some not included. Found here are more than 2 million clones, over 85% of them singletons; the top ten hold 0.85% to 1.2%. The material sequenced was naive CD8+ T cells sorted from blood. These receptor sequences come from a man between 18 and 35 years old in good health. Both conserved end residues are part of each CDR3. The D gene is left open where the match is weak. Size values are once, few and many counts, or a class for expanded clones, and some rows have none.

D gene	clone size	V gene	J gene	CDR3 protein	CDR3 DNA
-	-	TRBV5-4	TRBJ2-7	CASSLGWSSYEQYF	TGTGCCAGCAGCTTGGGGTGGAGCTCCTACGAGCAGTACTTC
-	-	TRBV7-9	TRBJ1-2	CASSPSDRSWGYTF	TGTGCCAGCAGCCCGTCGGACAGATCTTGGGGCTACACCTTC
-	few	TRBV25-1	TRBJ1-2	CASSESLPPGPFGGYTF	TGTGCCAGCAGTGAATCCCTCCCACCGGGCCCCTTTGGAGGCTACACCTTC
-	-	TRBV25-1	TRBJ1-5	CASSEYGGEGLRSQHF	TGTGCCAGCAGTGAATATGGGGGCGAGGGGCTCCGGTCCCAGCATTTT
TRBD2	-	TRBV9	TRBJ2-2	CLIRGASGRGDGELFF	TGCCTAATTCGAGGGGCTAGCGGGAGAGGGGACGGGGAGCTGTTTTTT
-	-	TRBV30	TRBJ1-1	CAWSLKGGMNTEAFF	TGTGCCTGGAGTCTCAAGGGGGGGATGAACACTGAAGCTTTCTTT
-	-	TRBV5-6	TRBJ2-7	CASSFSPEHYEQYF	TGTGCCAGCAGCTTTTCCCCTGAGCACTACGAGCAGTACTTC
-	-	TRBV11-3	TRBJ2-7	CASSLAAGSYEQYF	TGTGCCAGCAGCTTAGCGGCGGGGTCCTACGAGCAGTACTTC
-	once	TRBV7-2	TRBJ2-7	CASSLSPSRYEQYF	TGTGCCAGCAGCTTATCCCCTAGCCGCTACGAGCAGTACTTC
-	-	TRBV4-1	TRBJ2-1	CASSQDKGQEQFF	TGCGCCAGCAGCCAAGATAAGGGTCAGGAGCAGTTCTTC
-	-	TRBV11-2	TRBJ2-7	CASSLVGSNSYEQYF	TGTGCCAGCAGCTTAGTCGGCAGTAACTCCTACGAGCAGTACTTC
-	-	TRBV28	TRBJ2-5	CASSYKSYQETQYF	TGTGCCAGCAGCTATAAATCGTACCAAGAGACCCAGTACTTC
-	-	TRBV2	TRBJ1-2	CASNEGALGYTF	TGTGCCAGCAATGAAGGGGCACTCGGCTACACCTTC
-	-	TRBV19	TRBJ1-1	CAIPPGCQGTEAFF	TGTGCCATTCCTCCGGGATGCCAGGGTACTGAAGCTTTCTTT
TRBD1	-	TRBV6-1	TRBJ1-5	CASSERTGVEDQPQHF	TGTGCCAGCAGTGAGAGGACAGGGGTTGAGGATCAGCCCCAGCATTTT
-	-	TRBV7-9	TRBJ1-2	CASSVYDGYTF	TGTGCCAGCAGCGTCTACGATGGCTACACCTTC
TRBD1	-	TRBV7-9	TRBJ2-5	CASSETGTGQETQYF	TGTGCCAGCAGCGAAACTGGGACAGGGCAAGAGACCCAGTACTTC
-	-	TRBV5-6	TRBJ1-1	CASSLGIEAFF	TGTGCCAGCAGCTTGGGGATTGAAGCTTTCTTT
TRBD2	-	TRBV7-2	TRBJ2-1	CASTSWGGMGYNEQFF	TGTGCCAGCACCTCATGGGGAGGGATGGGGTACAATGAGCAGTTCTTC
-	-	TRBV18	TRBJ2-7	CASSDWSSYEQYF	TGTGCCAGCTCGGACTGGAGCTCCTACGAGCAGTACTTC
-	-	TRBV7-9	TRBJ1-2	CASSEGGGGSYGYTF	TGTGCCAGCAGCGAAGGGGGAGGGGGAAGCTATGGCTACACCTTC
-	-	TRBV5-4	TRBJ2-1	CASSLQPSSYNEQFF	TGTGCCAGCAGTCTGCAGCCCAGCTCCTACAATGAGCAGTTCTTC
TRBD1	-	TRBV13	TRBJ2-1	CASSSDRVENNEQFF	TGTGCCAGCAGTTCGGACAGGGTGGAGAACAATGAGCAGTTCTTC
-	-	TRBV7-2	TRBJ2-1	CASSPLPEAYLNEQFF	TGTGCCAGCAGCCCGCTACCAGAGGCATACCTCAATGAGCAGTTCTTC
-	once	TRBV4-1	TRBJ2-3	CASSQDQGSTDTQYF	TGCGCCAGCAGCCAAGACCAGGGAAGCACAGATACGCAGTATTTT
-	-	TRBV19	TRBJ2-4	CASSPWGGATAKNIQYF	TGTGCCAGTAGTCCCTGGGGGGGGGCGACGGCCAAAAACATTCAGTACTTC
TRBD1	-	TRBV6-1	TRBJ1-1	CASSDLPGQLFGTEAFF	TGTGCCAGCAGTGATTTACCGGGACAGTTATTTGGCACTGAAGCTTTCTTT
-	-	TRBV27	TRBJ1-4	CASSHPRTAYYEKLFF	TGTGCCAGCAGTCACCCGCGGACAGCTTACTATGAAAAACTGTTTTTT
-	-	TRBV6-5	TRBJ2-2	CASSYGQGNTGELFF	TGTGCCAGCAGTTACGGTCAGGGTAACACCGGGGAGCTGTTTTTT
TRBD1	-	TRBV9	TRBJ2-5	CASSLGGTGGETQYF	TGTGCCAGCAGCCTTGGAGGGACAGGGGGAGAGACCCAGTACTTC
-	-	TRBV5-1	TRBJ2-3	CASSFSGSTDTQYF	TGCGCCAGCAGCTTTTCAGGTAGCACAGATACGCAGTATTTT
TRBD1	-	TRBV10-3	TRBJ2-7	CAISEGVVGQGDYEQYF	TGTGCCATCAGTGAGGGCGTCGTGGGACAGGGGGACTACGAGCAGTACTTC
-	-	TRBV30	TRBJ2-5	CAWSRFPGETQYF	TGTGCCTGGAGTAGGTTTCCCGGAGAGACCCAGTACTTC
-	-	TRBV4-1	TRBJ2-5	CASSPPMMRQETQYF	TGCGCCAGCAGCCCACCAATGATGAGACAAGAGACCCAGTACTTC
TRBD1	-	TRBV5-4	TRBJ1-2	CASRWGTGGDGYTF	TGTGCCAGCAGGTGGGGGACAGGGGGCGATGGCTACACCTTC
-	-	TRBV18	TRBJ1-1	CASSPQGLNTEAFF	TGTGCCAGCTCACCCCAGGGGCTTAACACTGAAGCTTTCTTT
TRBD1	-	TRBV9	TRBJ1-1	CASSETGGLNTEAFF	TGTGCCAGCAGCGAAACAGGGGGCCTGAACACTGAAGCTTTCTTT
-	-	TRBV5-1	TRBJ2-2	CASSPDGNTGELFF	TGCGCCAGCAGCCCCGACGGGAACACCGGGGAGCTGTTTTTT
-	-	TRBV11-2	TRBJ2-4	CASSSASLRLVKNIQYF	TGTGCCAGCAGCTCGGCGAGTCTTAGGTTGGTAAAAAACATTCAGTACTTC
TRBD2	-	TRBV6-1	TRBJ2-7	CASSFRTSGTYEQYF	TGTGCCAGCAGTTTCAGGACTAGCGGCACCTACGAGCAGTACTTC
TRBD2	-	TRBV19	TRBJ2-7	CASSISLGGVTYEQYF	TGTGCCAGTAGTATCTCTCTTGGGGGGGTCACCTACGAGCAGTACTTC
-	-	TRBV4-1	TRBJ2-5	CASSLPGSQETQYF	TGCGCCAGCAGCCTCCCGGGATCCCAAGAGACCCAGTACTTC
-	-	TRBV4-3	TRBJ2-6	CASSQDQSSGANVLTF	TGCGCCAGCAGCCAAGACCAGAGCTCTGGGGCCAACGTCCTGACTTTC
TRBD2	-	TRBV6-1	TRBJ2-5	CASSEAAGDWETQYF	TGTGCCAGCAGTGAAGCTGCGGGGGATTGGGAGACCCAGTACTTC
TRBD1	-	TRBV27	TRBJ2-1	CASKVLDVKGTGGNNEQFF	TGTGCCAGCAAAGTTTTGGACGTCAAAGGGACAGGGGGGAACAATGAGCAGTTCTTC
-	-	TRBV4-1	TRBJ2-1	CASSLNMVLDEQFF	TGCGCCAGCAGCCTCAACATGGTTTTGGATGAGCAGTTCTTC